This T cell receptor (beta chain) was found in a study of CD8 T cells in Susac syndrome (dated by TCRdb to the late 2010s). Some background on the complete study: The study used repertoire sequencing to test whether antigen drove CD8+ T cell activation and differentiation in Susac syndrome. The study compared CD8+ T cell repertoire clonality among roughly eleven healthy donors, roughly 14 Susac syndrome patients and 15 or so multiple sclerosis patients. Overall study results and their limits: The number of individuals in the TCR sequencing and HLA analysis was recognized as being relatively small.

High-throughput TCR beta sequencing profiled peripheral blood CD8+ and CD4+ T cells from healthy donors, Susac syndrome patients and multiple sclerosis patients. The multiple sclerosis controls were treatment-naive patients whose relapsing-remitting disease, either stable or active, fulfilled the revised McDonald criteria. Bulk CD8+ and CD4+ T cells were purified by magnetic negative isolation, whereas CD8+ TEMRA cells were enriched by FACS. Blood was drawn into EDTA tubes, processed within 24 hours, and PBMCs were isolated by density gradient centrifugation. PBMCs destined for TCR sequencing were cryopreserved in liquid nitrogen and later thawed in a 37 °C water bath. The sorted or isolated CD4+, CD8+ and CD8+ TEMRA cells reached a purity of at least 90%. RNA was extracted using the RNeasy kit, and about 0.45 to 1 microgram was reverse transcribed with random hexamers. The immunoSEQ multiplex PCR assay, covering 54 Vbeta and 13 Jbeta segments, was used to amplify TCR beta CDR3 regions. PCR amplification bias was corrected by using a synthetic template baseline for primer optimization and computational correction. The original pipeline was this. Reads were assigned to V, D and J genes according to IMGT and analyzed in immunoSEQ Analyzer, with only productive sequences retained. To calculate clonality, Shannon entropy was normalized by log2 of the number of productive unique sequences and then subtracted from one. For each patient and control, public and private clones were evaluated within the 100 most prevalent clones. A clone was defined as Susac-specific if it was absent from the healthy and MS cohorts, from some 980 published viral clones and from other ImmuneACCESS disease sequences. TCRdb trimmed public reads at Q25 via fastp, called clones via MiXCR and kept in-frame beta chains. CDR3 protein duplicates are merged, each entry listing the most common genes and DNA. TCRdb assigned the V and J calls; the authors' analysis was not used. The sample contains almost 450,000 distinct CDR3 sequences, 75% to 90% of them found a single time. Of the sample, about 0.12% falls within the top ten clones.

As to this clonotype: What antigen it recognizes has not been identified. Nothing much larger sits one base from this clone, and base qualities are not available.

Measured from the cysteine to the phenylalanine, the CDR3 is 15 residues long. Here the CDR3 DNA is all that survives: 45 bases in frame from base 1. Trimmed from V: 0 bases; trimmed from J: 4 bases; junction bases lacking a gene match: 6. CDR1 and CDR2 (DFQATT, SNEGSKA) derive from the germline V gene (reference sequence). Recombination connected TRBV20-1 to TRBJ2-7, and TRBD2 matches 10 of the central bases. This receptor was taken from a human donor with multiple sclerosis. Specimen: CD8+ T cells from PBMCs. In nucleotides, the sequence is TGCAGTGCTAGAGACCTAGCGGGAGAGGTTTACGAGCAGTACTTC. This yields the protein CSARDLAGEVYEQYF.